This T cell receptor (beta chain) was identified during a study of CD8 T cells in Susac syndrome. About 0.45 to 1 ug RNA was reverse transcribed with random hexamers. Across 54 Vbeta and 13 Jbeta, immunoSEQ multiplex PCR amplified TCR beta CDR3. TCRdb fed the immunoSEQ multiplex PCR reads into MiXCR, producing one record per CDR3 protein. The sample contains fewer than 200,000 distinct CDR3 sequences, around 96% of which appear only once. The sequenced target, TCR beta, came from blood CD8+ and CD4+ T cells. Matched for age and sex, the controls were healthy donors. FACS was used to enrich TEMRA cells, whereas the CD8+ and CD4+ T cells were obtained by negative isolation. Sequenced sample: CD4+ T cells from PBMCs. The TCR comes from a human donor in good health.

The DNA of the CDR3 is TGCGCCAGCAGCCACCTCATTGGCTCTTCCTACAATGAGCAGTTCTTC. Translated, it gives CASSHLIGSSYNEQFF. J is TRBJ2-1 and V is TRBV4-3; no reliable D call. Trimming shortened V by 3 bases and J by 1 base, and 13 bases separated the two germline ends. The CDR3 has 16 residues. The germline CDR1 and CDR2 sequences are LGHNA and YSLEER.